This T cell receptor (beta chain) is drawn from a study of blood T cells in healthy people across ages. There are a few counts of this clonotype. Per the germline V gene, CDR1 is MNHEY and CDR2 is SMNVEV (reference sequence). The CDR3 consists of 14 residues. V dropped 5 bases and J dropped 4 bases, with 13 bases sitting between them. Using a J-beta primer mix together with a sample-barcoded 5' primer, a second PCR was run for roughly 7 to 11 cycles. TCRdb redid the calling of the 5' RACE reads with MiXCR, one entry per CDR3 protein. The table has about 1,500,000 distinct CDR3 sequences, 42% seen once.

This TCR was recovered from a woman under 30 in good health. Material for sequencing was blood. V gene TRBV27 combines with J gene TRBJ2-3; maybe TRBD2 (6 bases). The CDR3 sequence: CASSMGLHPDTQYF. The CDR3 bases are TGTGCCAGCAGTATGGGACTTCACCCAGATACGCAGTATTTT.